The next 5 T cell receptor beta chains were all read from a single sample in a study of identical twins. TCRdb fed the 5' RACE reads into MiXCR, producing one record per CDR3 protein. The sample carries more than 400,000 distinct CDR3 sequences, roughly 15% recorded once. These data were likewise used in another study, on yellow fever vaccine responses in identical twins.

Sequencing used CD4+ T cells sorted from blood. The receptor set was obtained from a woman aged 18-29 years in good health.

This clonotype was seen at least ten times. V is TRBV25-1 and J is TRBJ1-2; TRBD1 matches 7 bases. The CDR3 is 15 amino acids. CDR1 is MGHDK, CDR2 SYGVNS, per germline. The V and J ends lost 1 base and 4 bases, in that order; junction bases with no gene match: 6. The CDR3: CASSELQGKSYGYTF. The CDR3 DNA sequence: TGTGCCAGCAGTGAATTACAGGGGAAGTCCTATGGCTACACCTTC.

This clonotype was found a few times. The DNA for the CDR3 is TGTGCCAGCAGCCCAAAGGGCACGCAGTATTTT. This translates into CASSPKGTQYF. The chain is built from TRBV2 and TRBJ2-3, with D hard to call. The V end was cut by 6 bases, the J end by 9 bases, with 10 bases between. The CDR3 length is 11 residues. The V gene's germline CDR1 is SNHLY and CDR2 FYNNEI. Looking up the rest from reference TRBV2 and TRBJ2-3 gives the full variable domain: EPEVTQTPSHQVTQMGQEVILRCVPISNHLYFYWYRQILGQKVEFLVSFYNNEISEKSEIFDDQFSVERPDGSNFTLKIRSTKLEDSAMYFCASSPKGTQYFGPGTRLTVL.

The rearrangement links TRBV24-1 to TRBJ2-1; D is possibly TRBD2 (6 bases). This CDR3 comprises 15 residues. Germline CDR1 is KGHDR and CDR2 is SFDVKD. V was clipped by 1 base and J by 1 base, with 7 bases between them. The CDR3 here is CATSDFGTSYNEQFF. DNA for the CDR3: TGTGCCACCAGTGATTTCGGGACTTCCTACAATGAGCAGTTCTTC.

This clonotype has more than one count but fewer than ten. This chain's CDR3 is CVPTAGGYTGELFF. CDR3 DNA sequence: TGTGTCCCGACGGCGGGAGGGTACACCGGGGAGCTGTTTTTT. The chain joins TRBV7-9 to TRBJ2-2, with TRBD2 matching over 9 bases. CDR1 is SEHNR, CDR2 FQNEAQ, per germline (reference sequence). The length of the CDR3 is 14 residues.

V usage is TRBV29-1 and J usage is TRBJ2-7; D ambiguous. This CDR3 has 13 amino acids. Trimming took 4 bases from V and 3 from J, leaving 13 bases between them. Per the germline V gene, CDR1 is SQVTM and CDR2 is ANQGSEA. CDR3 residues: CSVVGRTVYEQYF. The DNA for the CDR3 is TGCAGCGTTGTGGGCAGGACCGTCTACGAGCAGTACTTC.